Each of the 30 T cell receptor beta chains below was sequenced from the same sample in a study of shared clonotypes between healthy human individuals (TCRdb year 2020). The library was produced with the immunoSEQ multiplex PCR assay. TCRdb's version of the immuneACCESS table is confined to in-frame rearrangements and falls short of the full clone set. An unresolved V gene accounts for under half of the shortfall where checked; the remainder is of unknown origin. The sample table shows over 400,000 clones, and more than 75% are seen once. The ten biggest clones cover about 12% of the sample. Sequencing was performed on PBMCs. These receptor sequences come from a woman in her thirties or forties in good health. Some clones in this sample may be carry-over from other donors' samples.

CDR3 DNA sequence: TGTGCCAGCAGTGAACAGACTAGCGGGAGGATTCCCTACGAGCAGTACTTC. It specifies CASSEQTSGRIPYEQYF. The chain combines TRBV6-1 with TRBJ2-7; 13 positions agree with TRBD2. The germline gives CDR1 MNHNS, CDR2 SASEGT. J lost 2 bases, V lost 2 bases, and 6 bases had no gene match. The CDR3 loop spans 17 amino acids.

The chain uses TRBV30 and TRBJ1-2; D possibly corresponds to TRBD1 (5 bases). Germline lookup yields CDR1 GTSNPN and CDR2 SVGIG (reference sequence). CDR3 length: 13 amino acids. V lost 2 bases to trimming and J lost 1 base, with 8 bases between them. This CDR3 reads CAWSKGSNYGYTF. In nucleotides, the CDR3 is TGTGCCTGGAGTAAGGGGAGTAACTATGGCTACACCTTC.

This clone was seen a single time. The genes are TRBV28 and TRBJ2-5; D call uncertain. The V and J ends lost 6 bases and 4 bases respectively, with 12 bases between them. The CDR3 extends over 13 amino acids. Germline V lookup: CDR1 MDHEN, CDR2 SYDVKM. This CDR3 is CASSSPSRETQYF. The CDR3 DNA sequence: TGTGCCAGCAGCAGCCCTTCTCGAGAGACCCAGTACTTC.

V and J are TRBV4-1 and TRBJ2-1, with D perhaps matching TRBD2 (5 bases). Germline V lookup: CDR1 MGHRA, CDR2 YSYEKL. Between the trimmed V and J ends, which lost 2 bases and 7 bases, there was a span of 6 bases. The CDR3 totals 12 residues. In DNA form, the CDR3 reads TGCGCCAGCAGCCAAAGGAGGAATGAGCAGTTCTTC. Amino acid sequence: CASSQRRNEQFF.

The chain employs TRBV7-6 and TRBJ2-3, with D perhaps TRBD1 or TRBD2 (5 bases each). Between the trimmed V and J ends, which lost 3 bases and 1 base, there was a span of 14 bases. The germline gives CDR1 SGHVS, CDR2 FNYEAQ. This CDR3 contains 16 residues. The DNA for the CDR3 is TGTGCCAGCAGCTTGGGGGTAGTGCTTGGCACAGATACGCAGTATTTT. Protein: CASSLGVVLGTDTQYF.

The gene calls are TRBV5-4 and TRBJ2-3; D is unresolved. Germline values: CDR1 SGHNT, CDR2 YYREEE (reference sequence). The CDR3 contains 14 residues. V lost 0 bases and J 0 bases, leaving 5 bases between the germline ends. The chain's CDR3 is CASSLAGSTDTQYF. The CDR3 DNA follows: TGTGCCAGCAGCTTGGCGGGTAGCACAGATACGCAGTATTTT.

The chain joins TRBV4-2 to TRBJ2-5; the match to TRBD1 covers 7 bases. The CDR3 runs to 17 residues. Trimming removed 2 bases from V and 0 bases from J; junction bases left unmatched: 9. Germline V gene lookup returns CDR1 LGHNA and CDR2 YNFKEQ. The CDR3: CASSQFSAGGYQETQYF. CDR3 coding DNA: TGTGCCAGCAGCCAATTTTCGGCAGGGGGATACCAAGAGACCCAGTACTTC.

V and J are TRBV28 and TRBJ1-4, with a weak D call TRBD1 (5 bases). Germline values: CDR1 MDHEN, CDR2 SYDVKM. V was pared by 3 bases and J by 3 bases, with 11 bases between. The CDR3 runs 15 residues. The CDR3 sequence: CASSFGGLSNEKLFF. The DNA of the CDR3 is TGTGCCAGCAGTTTCGGGGGGTTATCTAATGAAAAACTGTTTTTT.

In this sample, this clone turned up a few times. The rearrangement joins TRBV5-1 to TRBJ2-1, with 12 bases identical to TRBD2. Germline assignment: CDR1 SGHRS and CDR2 YFSETQ. Trimming removed 1 base from V and 6 bases from J; junction bases left unmatched: 5. The CDR3 extends over 16 amino acids. In DNA form, the CDR3 reads TGCGCCAGCAGCTTGACTAGCGGGAGGTTCGGCAATGAGCAGTTCTTC. Protein sequence: CASSLTSGRFGNEQFF.

The gene calls are TRBV14 and TRBJ2-7, with 7 positions matching TRBD1. Germline V gives CDR1 SGHDN, CDR2 FVKESK. CDR3 length: 13 residues. V trimming: 5 bases; J trimming: 6 bases; junction bases outside the gene matches: 7. The CDR3 bases are TGTGCCAGCAGCTTACGAGGGGGCGCCGAGCAGTACTTC. Residues: CASSLRGGAEQYF.

For this clone: A much bigger clone sits one base away, suggesting this may be a read error. The chain is built from TRBV27 and TRBJ2-7, with D possibly TRBD2 on 6 matching bases. This CDR3 contains 13 residues. V lost 1 base to trimming and J lost 2 bases, with 6 bases between them. CDR1 MNHEY and CDR2 SMNVEV come from the germline V gene (reference sequence). CDR3 sequence reads: CASSLLAAYEQYF. CDR3 DNA sequence: TGTGCCAGCAGTTTATTAGCGGCCTACGAGCAGTACTTC.

The rearrangement links TRBV19 to TRBJ2-1; D could derive from TRBD1 or TRBD2 (5 bases each). The germline CDR1 and CDR2 sequences are LNHDA and SQIVND (reference sequence). V lost 6 bases, J lost 8 bases, and 20 bases lay in between. CDR3 length: 15 amino acids. The CDR3 here is CASRKLDRGLDEQFF. The CDR3 nucleotides are TGTGCCAGTAGGAAACTAGACAGAGGGCTTGATGAGCAGTTCTTC.

This rearrangement joins TRBV4-3 to TRBJ2-3, with 12 bases aligning to TRBD2. Trimming took 0 bases from V and 6 from J; bases not matched to a gene: 7. The CDR3 is 17 residues long. Germline assignment: CDR1 LGHNA and CDR2 YSLEER. CDR3 nucleotide sequence: TGCGCCAGCAGCCAAGACTCTAGCGGGAGGGCCGGGGATACGCAGTATTTT. Its translation: CASSQDSSGRAGDTQYF.

About this clone itself: Other DNA variants within this sample encode the same CDR3. V is TRBV5-1 and J is TRBJ2-2; D remains unclear. The V end was cut by 4 bases, the J end by 2 bases, with 9 bases between. Germline-derived CDR1 and CDR2 are SGHRS and YFSETQ. The CDR3 has 14 residues. The CDR3 loop reads CASSLGTNTGELFF. The CDR3 DNA is TGCGCCAGCAGCCTTGGCACCAACACCGGGGAGCTGTTTTTT.

In the case of this clone: Given a much more abundant clone one base away, this may be a read error. The sample carries other DNA sequences with the same CDR3. This chain joins TRBV30 and TRBJ2-2; D ambiguous. CDR3 size: 14 residues. With 8 bases removed from V and 11 bases from J, the gap between germline ends came to 24 bases. Germline lookup yields CDR1 GTSNPN and CDR2 SVGIG (reference sequence). This CDR3 reads CAGITGLGGGELFF. The CDR3 nucleotides are TGTGCCGGAATTACGGGCCTGGGCGGTGGAGAGCTGTTTTTT.

The V and J genes are TRBV21-1 and TRBJ2-7; the DNA was not used to check the table's D call, TRBD2. TRBV21-1 represents a pseudogene. CDR3 length equals 10 residues. CDR3 region: CASSTDEQYF. DNA for the CDR3: TGTGCCAGCAGCACTGACGAGCAGTACTTC.

The V call is TRBV2, the J call TRBJ1-1, with unresolved D. V shed 3 bases and J shed 3 bases, with 11 bases lying between them. Germline V gene sequence: CDR1 SNHLY, CDR2 FYNNEI. The CDR3 is 14 amino acids. DNA of the CDR3: TGTGCCAGCAGTGAGTATCCGGGTTACACTGAAGCTTTCTTT. Residues: CASSEYPGYTEAFF. The full variable domain, rest sourced from reference TRBV2 and TRBJ1-1, is EPEVTQTPSHQVTQMGQEVILRCVPISNHLYFYWYRQILGQKVEFLVSFYNNEISEKSEIFDDQFSVERPDGSNFTLKIRSTKLEDSAMYFCASSEYPGYTEAFFGQGTRLTVV.

The chain has TRBV28 and TRBJ2-1, with 10 nucleotides matching TRBD2. This CDR3 region has 15 residues. Unmatched junction bases numbered 8, after V lost 5 bases and J lost 7 bases. Germline V gene lookup returns CDR1 MDHEN and CDR2 SYDVKM. The CDR3 DNA reads TGTGCCAGCAGTGACCTAGCGGGAGTCGCAAATGAGCAGTTCTTC. Amino acid sequence: CASSDLAGVANEQFF.

The V gene is TRBV7-2, the J gene TRBJ1-5; D gene ambiguous. Looked up from germline, CDR1 is SGHTA and CDR2 is FQGNSA. This CDR3 has 15 amino acids. Between the trimmed V and J ends, which lost 0 bases and 5 bases, there was a span of 11 bases. The DNA for the CDR3 is TGTGCCAGCAGCTTAGCCAGGACTCGGGATCAGCCCCAGCATTTT. Translation gives CASSLARTRDQPQHF.

For the CDR3, the DNA is TGTGCCAGCAGCCCCGGTACCTCCCGGGCAGATACGCAGTATTTT. As protein: CASSPGTSRADTQYF. The V and J genes are TRBV7-9 and TRBJ2-3; unclear D gene. Germline lookup yields CDR1 SEHNR and CDR2 FQNEAQ (reference sequence). The CDR3 is made up of 15 amino acids. Trimming left V 5 bases short and J 4 bases short, with 16 bases between. The variable domain in full, with the rest retrieved from reference TRBV7-9 and TRBJ2-3, is DTGVSQNPRHKITKRGQNVTFRCDPISEHNRLYWYRQTLGQGPEFLTYFQNEAQLEKSRLLSDRFSAERPKGSFSTLEIQRTEQGDSAMYLCASSPGTSRADTQYFGPGTRLTVL.

The chain joins TRBV7-2 to TRBJ2-1; TRBD2 matches at 9 bases. The CDR3 consists of 16 residues. The V gene's germline CDR1 is SGHTA and CDR2 FQGNSA. With 1 base clipped from V and 2 bases from J, the junction kept 3 bases outside the gene matches. CDR3 loop: CASSLESSGTYNEQFF. The CDR3 DNA follows: TGTGCCAGCAGCTTAGAGTCTAGCGGGACCTACAATGAGCAGTTCTTC.

The genes are TRBV14 and TRBJ2-5; no firm D call. The CDR3 runs to 14 residues. V was shortened by 3 bases and J by 2 bases, with 10 bases between the two germline ends. Germline values: CDR1 SGHDN, CDR2 FVKESK. CDR3 region: CASSHPVGQETQYF. In DNA form, the CDR3 reads TGTGCCAGCAGCCACCCCGTAGGGCAAGAGACCCAGTACTTC.

The chain carries TRBV7-2 and TRBJ2-1; D is undetermined. Deletions cut 3 bases from V and 5 bases from J, with 14 bases between. CDR3 size: 15 residues. Germline V lookup: CDR1 SGHTA, CDR2 FQGNSA. DNA for the CDR3: TGTGCCAGCAGCTTGGACCTAGGGAATGACAATGAGCAGTTCTTC. Encoded protein: CASSLDLGNDNEQFF.

This chain connects TRBV4-3 to TRBJ1-2, with D uncertain. This CDR3 contains 14 residues. V dropped 5 bases and J dropped 2 bases, with 12 bases sitting between them. From germline, CDR1 is LGHNA and CDR2 YSLEER. Written as DNA, the CDR3 is TGCGCCAGCAGCTTAGGGAGGGTGAACTATGGCTACACCTTC. It specifies CASSLGRVNYGYTF.

The chain couples TRBV27 to TRBJ1-4; D gene uncertain. V lost 5 bases and J lost 4, with 8 bases in between. Germline lookup yields CDR1 MNHEY and CDR2 SMNVEV (reference sequence). The CDR3 spans 13 residues. As DNA, the CDR3 is TGTGCCAGCAGTCCCCGGGGTAATGAAAAACTGTTTTTT. This codes for CASSPRGNEKLFF.

The gene calls are TRBV10-1 and TRBJ2-7; 9 bases line up with TRBD1. The V gene's germline CDR1 is WNHNN and CDR2 SYGVQD (reference sequence). The CDR3 runs 15 residues. The ends lost 3 bases at V and 7 bases at J; junction bases unmatched: 10. The CDR3 DNA follows: TGCGCCAGCAGTGACGGACAGGGGCGCTTACGAGAGCAGTACTTC. This codes for CASSDGQGRLREQYF.

V and J are TRBV7-9 and TRBJ2-7, with 10 bases identical to TRBD2. CDR1 and CDR2 (germline): SEHNR, FQNEAQ (reference sequence). After removal of 5 bases from V and 7 bases from J, the junction contained 8 bases not matched to a gene. This CDR3 is 14 amino acids long. The CDR3 DNA reads as TGTGCCAGCAGCCCCATCCTAGCGGGAGTTGAGCAGTACTTC. Translated: CASSPILAGVEQYF.

The chain recombines TRBV7-6 with TRBJ2-7; 10 bases agree with TRBD2. The CDR3 is 13 residues long. Germline CDR1 SGHVS, CDR2 FNYEAQ. The junction had 3 bases not matched to a gene; V was cut back by 4 bases and J by 6 bases. CDR3 nucleotides: TGTGCCAGCAGCTCATTAGCGGGAGGCGAGCAGTACTTC. Translating gives CASSSLAGGEQYF.

V and J are TRBV5-8 and TRBJ2-4; D might be TRBD2 (5 bases). V was clipped by 4 bases and J by 4 bases, with 18 bases between them. The CDR3 has 16 residues. Germline loops: CDR1 SGHTS, CDR2 YDEGEE. The CDR3 reads CASSPSIGISKNIQYF. The DNA for the CDR3 is TGTGCCAGCAGCCCGTCCATCGGGATCTCAAAAAACATTCAGTACTTC.

This clone came up once. The chain carries TRBV6-1 and TRBJ2-5; either TRBD1 or TRBD2 may supply D (5 bases each). Germline CDR1 is MNHNS and CDR2 is SASEGT. V was cut by 4 bases and J by 7 bases, with 19 bases left in between. The CDR3 is made up of 15 amino acids. The CDR3 DNA is TGTGCCAGCAGTGGGGCTTCGAGGGGAATCGGGACCCAGTACTTC. The encoded protein is CASSGASRGIGTQYF.